The 31 T cell receptor beta chains in this list originate from one sample, sequenced in a study of blood T cell repertoires in COVID-19. Clones were sequenced by immunoSEQ multiplex PCR, and TCRdb holds only the in-frame ones, with some missing. In the table there are roughly 100,000 clones, 79% of which are singletons. The source material was peripheral blood. Receptor source: a woman of 80 years or more with active or convalescent COVID-19.

The chain employs TRBV6-6 and TRBJ2-2, with TRBD1 matching over 12 bases. V lost 5 bases, J lost 0 bases, and 10 bases stayed unmatched. The germline CDR1 and CDR2 sequences are MNHNY and SVGAGI (reference sequence). The CDR3 runs to 19 residues. CDR3 protein: CASSPTSGQGATNTGELFF. The CDR3 nucleotides are TGTGCCAGCAGTCCGACCTCGGGACAGGGGGCTACGAACACCGGGGAGCTGTTTTTT.

The chain employs TRBV19 and TRBJ2-1; TRBD2 aligns across 14 bases. The germline V gene encodes CDR1 LNHDA and CDR2 SQIVND (reference sequence). The CDR3 consists of 17 residues. V trimming: 5 bases; J trimming: 4 bases; junction bases outside the gene matches: 7. CDR3 region: CASSLRLAGGWYNEQFF. The CDR3 coding sequence is TGTGCCAGTAGTCTCAGACTAGCGGGAGGGTGGTACAATGAGCAGTTCTTC. Full variable domain (missing parts from reference TRBV19 and TRBJ2-1): DGGITQSPKYLFRKEGQNVTLSCEQNLNHDAMYWYRQDPGQGLRLIYYSQIVNDFQKGDIAEGYSVSREKKESFPLTVTSAQKNPTAFYLCASSLRLAGGWYNEQFFGPGTRLTVL.

A remark on this clone: Sequence at one end of the junction differs from germline and may be a read error. In DNA, the CDR3 is TGTGCCAGCAGCACGGGACTAGCGGGTTATGAGCAGTTCTTC. It is translated as CASSTGLAGYEQFF. V is TRBV5-1 and J is TRBJ2-1; 12 bases line up with TRBD2. Germline lookup yields CDR1 SGHRS and CDR2 YFSETQ. The CDR3 has 14 residues.

This clone has a count of ten or more. The chain has TRBV5-1 and TRBJ1-2; 7 bases are shared with TRBD1. V shed 5 bases, J shed 1 base, and the junction held 8 bases outside the gene matches. There are 15 residues in the CDR3. Germline loops: CDR1 SGHRS, CDR2 YFSETQ. CDR3 in DNA: TGCGCCAGCAGTTATGGGACAGACATTAACTATGGCTACACCTTC. It encodes CASSYGTDINYGYTF.

This chain joins TRBV28 and TRBJ2-7; 7 nucleotides align to TRBD1. Germline V CDR1 and CDR2: MDHEN, SYDVKM. The length of the CDR3 is 16 residues. Trimming cost V 0 bases and J 5 bases; bases outside gene matches: 10. The CDR3 region has the DNA TGTGCCAGCAGTTTATGGCGACAGGGTATCTTGAACGAGCAGTACTTC. It yields the protein CASSLWRQGILNEQYF. Together with reference TRBV28 and TRBJ2-7, the CDR3 gives the full variable domain: DVKVTQSSRYLVKRTGEKVFLECVQDMDHENMFWYRQDPGLGLRLIYFSYDVKMKEKGDIPEGYSVSREKKERFSLILESASTNQTSMYLCASSLWRQGILNEQYFGPGTRLTVT.

This rearrangement joins TRBV18 to TRBJ2-5; D may be TRBD2 (5 bases). This CDR3 has 14 residues. Trimming took off 8 bases at V and 1 base at J, with 14 bases between the two ends. Germline CDR1 reads KGHSH; CDR2 reads LQKENI. The CDR3 spells CASIEGYSQETQYF. The CDR3 nucleotides read TGTGCCAGCATAGAGGGTTACAGCCAAGAGACCCAGTACTTC.

This clone was counted once. V is TRBV12-3 or TRBV12-4 and J is TRBJ1-2; no clear D gene. The CDR3 length is 13 residues. The germline V and J ends were trimmed by 3 bases and 8 bases, with 13 bases remaining between them. CDR3 loop: CASSLGSRGGYTF. DNA of the CDR3: TGTGCCAGCAGTTTGGGATCTCGGGGAGGCTACACCTTC.

In DNA form, the CDR3 reads TGTGCCAGCAGTTTGACAACCATGAACACTGAAGCTTTCTTT. Protein sequence: CASSLTTMNTEAFF. This chain joins TRBV6-5 and TRBJ1-1; no reliable D call. This CDR3 has 14 amino acids. CDR1 and CDR2 (germline): MNHEY, SVGAGI. Trimming left V 4 bases short and J 0 bases short, with 9 bases between.

The V gene is TRBV25-1, the J gene TRBJ2-3; 7 nucleotides agree with TRBD2. CDR1 is MGHDK, CDR2 SYGVNS, per germline. V lost 5 bases, J lost 0 bases, and 5 bases stayed unmatched. The CDR3 runs 15 residues. This CDR3 reads CASSRAGVSTDTQYF. The CDR3 DNA sequence: TGTGCCAGCAGTAGGGCGGGAGTGAGCACAGATACGCAGTATTTT. Drawing the rest from reference TRBV25-1 and TRBJ2-3, the complete variable domain is EADIYQTPRYLVIGTGKKITLECSQTMGHDKMYWYQQDPGMELHLIHYSYGVNSTEKGDLSSESTVSRIRTEHFPLTLESARPSHTSQYLCASSRAGVSTDTQYFGPGTRLTVL.

The CDR3 DNA is TGTGCCAGCAGCTCGGGACAGGGGAACACTGAAGCTTTCTTT. It is translated as CASSSGQGNTEAFF. V usage is TRBV5-5 and J usage is TRBJ1-1; TRBD1 matches at 9 bases. This CDR3 spans 14 amino acids. Germline CDR1 and CDR2: SGHKS and YYEKEE (reference sequence). J gave up 1 base and V 3 bases, and 1 base lay outside the gene matches.

The chain couples TRBV6-5 to TRBJ2-5; D gene unclear. CDR3 length: 16 residues. In germline, CDR1 is MNHEY, CDR2 SVGAGI. Trimming took 0 bases from V and 1 from J, leaving 12 bases between them. The CDR3: CASSYSPAGSQETQYF. DNA for the CDR3: TGTGCCAGCAGTTACTCCCCGGCAGGTAGCCAAGAGACCCAGTACTTC.

This clone was counted only a few times. The chain couples TRBV6-5 to TRBJ2-7, with D tentatively TRBD2 (5 bases). CDR1 is MNHEY, CDR2 SVGAGI, per germline. The CDR3 length is 13 residues. The V end was cut by 7 bases, the J end by 5 bases, with 15 bases between. The CDR3 region has the DNA TGTGCCAGCATGAGACTAAGGCAACACGAGCAGTACTTC. This encodes CASMRLRQHEQYF.

Only one count was recorded for this clone. A read error may produce the germline difference seen at one junction end. The gene calls are TRBV5-1 and TRBJ1-1; 9 nucleotides agree with TRBD1. The CDR3 has 15 residues. Germline V gene sequence: CDR1 SGHRS, CDR2 YFSETQ. CDR3 nucleotide sequence: TGTGCCAGCAGCCTAGCCGGGACAGGGTTCACTGAAGCTTTCTTT. Its translation is CASSLAGTGFTEAFF.

The J gene is TRBJ2-3, the V gene TRBV5-6, with TRBD1 matching over 11 bases. The CDR3 is made up of 16 amino acids. CDR1 and CDR2 (germline): SGHDT, YYEEEE. The V segment lost 4 bases and the J segment 1 base; nucleotides outside the gene matches: 5. CDR3 coding DNA: TGTGCCAGCAGCGCCGGGACAGGGGGGCGCACAGATACGCAGTATTTT. This gives the protein CASSAGTGGRTDTQYF.

The chain is built from TRBV4-2 and TRBJ2-5; 11 bases match TRBD2. The germline gives CDR1 LGHNA, CDR2 YNFKEQ. The CDR3 is made up of 16 amino acids. Losses at the gene ends were 4 bases for V and 4 bases for J; bases not matched to a gene: 8. The CDR3 region is CASSLSGRADGETQYF. CDR3 in DNA: TGTGCCAGCAGCCTTAGCGGGAGGGCCGATGGAGAGACCCAGTACTTC.

The rearrangement joins TRBV19 to TRBJ2-3; 11 bases align to TRBD2. Per germline, CDR1 LNHDA and CDR2 SQIVND (reference sequence). The CDR3 sequence is 17 residues long. CDR3 coding DNA: TGTGCTGCGGCGTTAGCGGGAGGGCTGGGGTCCACAGATACGCAGTATTTT. Protein: CAAALAGGLGSTDTQYF.

This clone was observed a handful of times. V usage is TRBV7-6 and J usage is TRBJ1-1; 8 nucleotides align to TRBD1. The CDR3 runs 15 residues. Germline-derived CDR1 and CDR2 are SGHVS and FNYEAQ. V was pared by 8 bases and J by 0 bases, with 8 bases of the junction left unmatched. The CDR3 here is CASLAGQGMNTEAFF. Here the CDR3 DNA reads TGTGCCAGCTTAGCCGGACAGGGCATGAACACTGAAGCTTTCTTT.

This clone was seen more than once but under ten times. CDR3 DNA: TGTGCCATCAGTGATCCTAGCCTTTTAACCTACGAGCAGTACTTC. Translated: CAISDPSLLTYEQYF. The chain couples TRBV10-3 to TRBJ2-7, with D possibly being TRBD2 (5 bases). Per the germline V gene, CDR1 is ENHRY and CDR2 is SYGVKD. V was pared by 3 bases and J by 2 bases, with 14 bases between. There are 15 residues in the CDR3.

The rearrangement links TRBV10-3 to TRBJ2-1; 7 nucleotides align to TRBD2. Trimming took 5 bases from V and 6 from J; bases not matched to a gene: 7. Per germline, CDR1 ENHRY and CDR2 SYGVKD. This CDR3 is 14 amino acids long. Written as DNA, the CDR3 is TGTGCCATCAGTTCATTGACTAGCACCAATGAGCAGTTCTTC. Its protein is CAISSLTSTNEQFF.

The chain has TRBV6-5 and TRBJ2-3, with D perhaps matching TRBD2 (6 bases). Germline CDR1 reads MNHEY; CDR2 reads SVGAGI. V was shortened by 4 bases and J by 3 bases, with 11 bases between the two germline ends. The CDR3 loop spans 14 amino acids. The CDR3 region is CASSSRELTDTQYF. The DNA for the CDR3 is TGTGCCAGCAGTTCCCGGGAGTTAACAGATACGCAGTATTTT.

This rearrangement joins TRBV27 to TRBJ1-5, with 10 bases that match TRBD1. Germline CDR1 and CDR2: MNHEY and SMNVEV (reference sequence). V lost 6 bases and J lost 2; bases outside the gene matches: 1. There are 14 residues in the CDR3. CDR3 in amino acids: CASRGTGGNQPQHF. Written as DNA, the CDR3 is TGTGCCAGCAGAGGGACAGGGGGCAATCAGCCCCAGCATTTT.

The CDR3 DNA reads as TGTGCCAGCAGCCCAAGGACTAGCGGGGTCTACGAGCAGTACTTC. Its translation: CASSPRTSGVYEQYF. The chain couples TRBV7-8 to TRBJ2-7; 12 bases match TRBD2. V was clipped by 5 bases and J by 3 bases; unmatched bases: 5. The CDR3 runs to 15 residues. Germline V gene data show CDR1 as SGHVS and CDR2 as FQNEAQ. Complete variable domain (other parts from reference TRBV7-8 and TRBJ2-7): GAGVSQSPRYKVAKRGQDVALRCDPISGHVSLFWYQQALGQGPEFLTYFQNEAQLDKSGLPSDRFFAERPEGSVSTLKIQRTQQEDSAVYLCASSPRTSGVYEQYFGPGTRLTVT.

About this clone itself: Other DNA variants within this sample encode the same CDR3. V usage is TRBV7-2 and J usage is TRBJ2-5; maybe TRBD1 (5 bases). The V and J ends lost 1 base and 1 base respectively, with 10 bases between them. Per the germline V gene, CDR1 is SGHTA and CDR2 is FQGNSA. This CDR3 comprises 15 residues. CDR3 DNA: TGTGCCAGCAGCTTAGTCGACAGATCCCAAGAGACCCAGTACTTC. Its protein product is CASSLVDRSQETQYF. Full variable domain (outside the CDR3, taken from reference TRBV7-2 and TRBJ2-5): GAGVSQSPSNKVTEKGKDVELRCDPISGHTALYWYRQSLGQGLEFLIYFQGNSAPDKSGLPSDRFSAERTGGSVSTLTIQRTQQEDSAVYLCASSLVDRSQETQYFGPGTRLLVL.

This clone was picked up a small number of times. The chain couples TRBV9 to TRBJ1-4; no reliable D call. The CDR3 totals 15 residues. Trimming took 5 bases from V and 5 from J, leaving 16 bases between them. CDR1 is SGDLS and CDR2 is YYNGEE in the germline V gene. The DNA for the CDR3 is TGTGCCAGCAGTGCACTAGGAGTCCGAAATGAAAAACTGTTTTTT. Its translation is CASSALGVRNEKLFF. The full variable domain, rest sourced from reference TRBV9 and TRBJ1-4, is DSGVTQTPKHLITATGQRVTLRCSPRSGDLSVYWYQQSLDQGLQFLIQYYNGEERAKGNILERFSAQQFPDLHSELNLSSLELGDSALYFCASSALGVRNEKLFFGSGTQLSVL.

The chain joins TRBV28 to TRBJ2-1; 9 nucleotides line up with TRBD1. CDR1 MDHEN and CDR2 SYDVKM come from the germline V gene. V shed 3 bases, J shed 7 bases, and the junction held 4 bases outside the gene matches. This CDR3 is built from 14 residues. The CDR3 protein is CASSLTGGSNEQFF. The CDR3 nucleotides are TGTGCCAGCAGTTTGACAGGGGGTTCGAATGAGCAGTTCTTC.

V gene TRBV30 combines with J gene TRBJ2-7; 8 positions match TRBD2. CDR1 GTSNPN and CDR2 SVGIG come from the germline V gene (reference sequence). The CDR3 length is 13 residues. V was clipped by 1 base and J by 7 bases; unmatched bases: 6. In nucleotides, the CDR3 is TGTGCCTGGAGTGAGCGGGAGTTCCGTGAGCAGTACTTC. Translating gives CAWSEREFREQYF.

The chain is built from TRBV4-2 and TRBJ2-5; 8 positions agree with TRBD2. The CDR3 covers 15 residues. CDR1 is LGHNA and CDR2 is YNFKEQ in the germline V gene. The V gene end was trimmed by 0 bases and the J gene end by 2 bases; junction bases not matched to a gene: 2. CDR3 bases: TGTGCCAGCAGCCAAGAGTTAGCGGGACAAGAGACCCAGTACTTC. Translation: CASSQELAGQETQYF.

The chain recombines TRBV7-2 with TRBJ2-1, with 9 bases fitting TRBD2. The CDR3 runs to 17 residues. Germline CDR1 SGHTA, CDR2 FQGNSA. V lost 2 bases, J lost 4 bases, and 9 bases stayed unmatched. The CDR3 bases are TGTGCCAGCAGCTTATGGAATATGGCGGGAGGGTACAATGAGCAGTTCTTC. It codes for CASSLWNMAGGYNEQFF.

CDR3 loop: CASSILQGMIGELFF. The CDR3 DNA follows: TGTGCCAGTAGTATCCTTCAGGGGATGATAGGGGAGCTGTTTTTT. V usage is TRBV19 and J usage is TRBJ2-2; perhaps TRBD1 as D (6 bases). V lost 3 bases, J lost 8 bases, and 16 bases lay in between. CDR1 and CDR2 from the germline V gene are LNHDA and SQIVND (reference sequence). This CDR3 comprises 15 residues.

In DNA form, the CDR3 reads TGTGCCAGCAGTGAACGTCGAGGGCTTGGGGCCAACGTCCTGACTTTC. As protein: CASSERRGLGANVLTF. The V call is TRBV2, the J call TRBJ2-6, with D possibly being TRBD2 (5 bases). CDR3 length: 16 amino acids. The germline V and J ends were trimmed by 2 bases and 3 bases, with 11 bases remaining between them. Looked up from germline, CDR1 is SNHLY and CDR2 is FYNNEI.

The chain carries TRBV5-6 and TRBJ1-3; D gene uncertain. Germline loops: CDR1 SGHDT, CDR2 YYEEEE. The CDR3 is 14 residues long. Trimming cost V 0 bases and J 4 bases, with 8 bases left between them. The chain's CDR3 is CASSLASGGNTIYF. CDR3 nucleotide sequence: TGTGCCAGCAGCTTGGCATCAGGCGGAAACACCATATATTTT.